These 8 T cell receptor beta chains came from one sample sequenced in a study of PD-1 blockade in classical Hodgkin lymphoma (dated by TCRdb to the early 2020s). The sample's time point, from its label and the paper: cycle 1 day 1 (C1D1), immediately before nivolumab initiation. Every trial patient had relapsed after autologous stem cell transplantation, and cohorts A, B and C differed in prior brentuximab vedotin exposure. CD4+ T cells were purified from thawed PBMCs by magnetic negative selection with a Miltenyi CD4+ T cell isolation kit. The method was the immunoSEQ multiplex PCR assay. TCRdb retrieved this table from immuneACCESS and kept in-frame rearrangements only. Not all clones are present; in checked studies, unresolved V genes account for under half, and no reason is known for the remainder. This sample has about 7,600 clones in its table, and roughly three quarters of those were observed once. The ten largest clones capture roughly 6.9% of the sample.

Sequencing used CD4+ T cells from blood, obtained at baseline. All receptors come from a human donor with classical Hodgkin lymphoma.

V is TRBV5-6 and J is TRBJ2-5; D perhaps matches TRBD2 (5 bases). Trimming shortened V by 1 base and J by 4 bases, and 14 bases separated the two germline ends. Germline lookup yields CDR1 SGHDT and CDR2 YYEEEE. This CDR3 comprises 15 residues. The CDR3 bases are TGTGCCAGCAGCTTGCTGCTCGGAGGTACAGAGACCCAGTACTTC. Protein: CASSLLLGGTETQYF.

This clone came up once. This chain connects TRBV4-2 to TRBJ2-3; TRBD2 is a possible D gene (7 bases). Germline-derived CDR1 and CDR2 are LGHNA and YNFKEQ. The ends were cut back, 4 bases at V and 1 base at J, with 24 bases in the middle. This CDR3 is 19 amino acids long. This CDR3 is CASSLSEGGGGPGTDTQYF. In DNA, the CDR3 is TGTGCCAGCAGCCTGAGTGAGGGGGGGGGAGGACCTGGCACAGATACGCAGTATTTT.

Here the CDR3 reads CASRRTGTMNTEAFF. CDR3 bases: TGTGCCAGTAGGAGGACAGGGACCATGAACACTGAAGCTTTCTTT. The rearrangement uses TRBV19 and TRBJ1-1, with TRBD1 identical over 8 bases. V dropped 6 bases and J dropped 0; count of bases not matched to a gene: 6. The CDR3 loop spans 15 amino acids. The V gene's germline CDR1 is LNHDA and CDR2 SQIVND (reference sequence). The entire variable domain, with the rest obtained from reference TRBV19 and TRBJ1-1, is as follows: DGGITQSPKYLFRKEGQNVTLSCEQNLNHDAMYWYRQDPGQGLRLIYYSQIVNDFQKGDIAEGYSVSREKKESFPLTVTSAQKNPTAFYLCASRRTGTMNTEAFFGQGTRLTVV.

This clone was seen just once. The CDR3 is CASRGWGLLNEKLFF. The CDR3 coding sequence is TGTGCCAGCAGGGGATGGGGGCTACTTAATGAAAAACTGTTTTTT. The J gene is TRBJ1-4, the V gene TRBV7-9; a possible D gene is TRBD1 (6 bases). The CDR3 length is 15 residues. The germline CDR1 and CDR2 sequences are SEHNR and FQNEAQ (reference sequence). V shed 6 bases and J shed 4 bases, with 15 bases lying between them.

This chain links TRBV25-1 with TRBJ1-1; no reliable D call. Per germline, CDR1 MGHDK and CDR2 SYGVNS. The germline V and J ends were trimmed by 2 bases and 4 bases, with 8 bases remaining between them. CDR3 size: 13 residues. CDR3 sequence reads: CASSEIGFTEAFF. CDR3 in DNA: TGTGCCAGCAGTGAAATAGGTTTCACTGAAGCTTTCTTT.

The chain recombines TRBV4-2 with TRBJ2-2; D uncertain. This CDR3 comprises 14 residues. The germline V gene encodes CDR1 LGHNA and CDR2 YNFKEQ. Trimming shortened V by 3 bases and J by 1 base, and 6 bases separated the two germline ends. CDR3 coding DNA: TGTGCCAGCAGCCAGGCAGGGAACACCGGGGAGCTGTTTTTT. This encodes CASSQAGNTGELFF.

The chain has TRBV6-5 and TRBJ1-1, with D maybe TRBD1 (6 bases). Germline values: CDR1 MNHEY, CDR2 SVGAGI. Deletions cut 2 bases from V and 7 bases from J, with 17 bases between. The CDR3 runs 15 residues. The CDR3 nucleotides read TGTGCCAGCAGTTACCGCCTGGGGGCGCGGAATGAAGCTTTCTTT. It translates to CASSYRLGARNEAFF.

The chain employs TRBV7-3 and TRBJ2-3; 10 bases are shared with TRBD2. This CDR3 comprises 14 residues. Germline V lookup: CDR1 SGHTA, CDR2 FQGTGA. V was pared by 5 bases and J by 7 bases, with 6 bases of the junction left unmatched. The CDR3: CASSISGGRNTQYF. Written as DNA, the CDR3 is TGTGCCAGCAGCATTAGCGGGGGGCGGAATACGCAGTATTTT.